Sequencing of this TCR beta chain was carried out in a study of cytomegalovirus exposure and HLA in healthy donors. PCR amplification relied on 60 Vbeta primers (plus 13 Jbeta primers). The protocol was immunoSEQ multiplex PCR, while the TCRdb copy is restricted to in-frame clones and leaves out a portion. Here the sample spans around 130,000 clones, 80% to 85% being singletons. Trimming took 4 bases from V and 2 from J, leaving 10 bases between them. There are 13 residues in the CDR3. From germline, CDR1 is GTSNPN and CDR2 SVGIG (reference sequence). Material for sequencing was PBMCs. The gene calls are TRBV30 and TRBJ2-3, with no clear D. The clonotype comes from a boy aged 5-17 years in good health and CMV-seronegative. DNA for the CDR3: TGTGCCTGGAACCCCTACTACACAGATACGCAGTATTTT. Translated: CAWNPYYTDTQYF. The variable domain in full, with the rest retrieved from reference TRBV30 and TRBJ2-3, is SQTIHQWPATLVQPVGSPLSLECTVEGTSNPNLYWYRQAAGRGLQLLFYSVGIGQISSEVPQNLSASRPQDRQFILSSKKLLLSDSGFYLCAWNPYYTDTQYFGPGTRLTVL.